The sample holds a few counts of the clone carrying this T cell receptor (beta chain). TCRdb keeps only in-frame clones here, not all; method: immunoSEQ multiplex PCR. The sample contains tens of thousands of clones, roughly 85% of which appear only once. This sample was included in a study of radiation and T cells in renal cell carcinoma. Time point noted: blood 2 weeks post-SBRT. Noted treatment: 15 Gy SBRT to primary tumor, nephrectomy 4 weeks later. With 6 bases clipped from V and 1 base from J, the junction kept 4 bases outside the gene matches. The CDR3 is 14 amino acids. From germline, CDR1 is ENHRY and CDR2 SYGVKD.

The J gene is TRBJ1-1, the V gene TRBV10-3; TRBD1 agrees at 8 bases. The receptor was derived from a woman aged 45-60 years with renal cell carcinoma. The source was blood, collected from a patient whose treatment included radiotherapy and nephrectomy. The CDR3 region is CAISAGTGNTEAFF. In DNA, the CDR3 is TGTGCCATCAGCGCCGGGACAGGGAACACTGAAGCTTTCTTT.